The 8 T cell receptor beta chains listed next were all sequenced from one sample in a study of T cell changes during pregnancy in multiple sclerosis (dated by TCRdb to between 2018 and 2021). Receptor libraries were prepared by the immunoSEQ multiplex PCR assay. As stored in TCRdb, this immuneACCESS dataset retains in-frame rearrangements with V and J assigned. A fraction of the clones does not appear; measured against another copy, unresolved V genes explain less than half of the discrepancy, and the remainder lacks a known reason. For this sample the table gives around 96,000 clones, of which around 94% were detected only once. Jointly, the top ten make up approximately 1.6% of the sample. This sample comprised peripheral blood, obtained after pregnancy. The receptors were gathered from a female donor in good health, enrolled as a control in a pregnancy study.

This clone was seen a single time. This chain joins TRBV27 and TRBJ1-1, with 10 bases aligning to TRBD1. The CDR3 sequence is 14 residues long. Trimming at V came to 6 bases and at J to 6 bases, leaving 7 bases not matched to a gene. Looked up from germline, CDR1 is MNHEY and CDR2 is SMNVEV (reference sequence). This CDR3 is CASRRDRGKAEAFF. The CDR3 DNA follows: TGTGCCAGCAGGCGGGACAGGGGAAAAGCTGAAGCTTTCTTT.

This chain connects TRBV18 to TRBJ2-1; 10 bases match TRBD2. The CDR3 sequence is 16 residues long. The V gene's germline CDR1 is KGHSH and CDR2 LQKENI. V lost 3 bases to trimming and J lost 1 base; unmatched junction nucleotides: 3. The CDR3 sequence: CASSPSAGGSYNEQFF. CDR3 bases: TGTGCCAGCTCACCGTCAGCGGGAGGGTCCTACAATGAGCAGTTCTTC. Supplemented by reference TRBV18 and TRBJ2-1, the full variable domain reads NAGVMQNPRHLVRRRGQEARLRCSPMKGHSHVYWYRQLPEEGLKFMVYLQKENIIDESGMPKERFSAEFPKEGPSILRIQQVVRGDSAAYFCASSPSAGGSYNEQFFGPGTRLTVL.

V usage is TRBV18 and J usage is TRBJ2-7; D not resolved. Germline V gene data show CDR1 as KGHSH and CDR2 as LQKENI. The CDR3 length is 14 residues. The V end lost 3 bases, the J end lost 3 bases, and 12 bases lay between the germline ends. The CDR3 region is CASSPETFDYEQYF. The CDR3 coding sequence is TGTGCCAGCTCACCTGAGACATTTGACTACGAGCAGTACTTC.

The chain links TRBV7-9 to TRBJ2-7; D remains unclear. Germline V gene sequence: CDR1 SEHNR, CDR2 FQNEAQ (reference sequence). The CDR3 loop spans 12 amino acids. V lost 8 bases and J lost 2, with 10 bases in between. CDR3: CASWSSTYEQYF. In nucleotides, the CDR3 is TGTGCCAGCTGGAGCTCCACCTACGAGCAGTACTTC.

V and J are TRBV6-1 and TRBJ2-1; 8 bases fit TRBD1. Germline V gene lookup returns CDR1 MNHNS and CDR2 SASEGT. V lost 7 bases and J lost 6; bases outside the gene matches: 8. The CDR3 length is 14 residues. The CDR3 nucleotides read TGTGCCAGCATTAGGGACAGGTCTGGCAATGAGCAGTTCTTC. This sequence encodes CASIRDRSGNEQFF.

This clone showed up just once. The genes are TRBV2 and TRBJ2-7, with no clear D. Trimming removed 4 bases at V and 3 bases at J, with 19 bases between. The CDR3 runs to 16 residues. Per the germline V gene, CDR1 is SNHLY and CDR2 is FYNNEI. The CDR3 region has the DNA TGTGCCAGCAGTGTTTTTATCGGTAGCCCGATCTACGAGCAGTACTTC. Translated: CASSVFIGSPIYEQYF.

This clone was seen a single time. V gene TRBV4-1 combines with J gene TRBJ2-7, with TRBD1 identical over 7 bases. The ends lost 0 bases at V and 0 bases at J; junction bases unmatched: 5. The CDR3 totals 16 residues. Germline CDR1 is MGHRA and CDR2 is YSYEKL. The CDR3 region has the DNA TGCGCCAGCAGCCAAGAACAGGACAGGAGCTCCTACGAGCAGTACTTC. Translating gives CASSQEQDRSSYEQYF.

CDR3 sequence (DNA): TGTGCCATCAGTGAGGACAGACCCCCAGAGACCCAGTACTTC. It yields the protein CAISEDRPPETQYF. This chain links TRBV10-3 with TRBJ2-5; maybe TRBD1 (5 bases). Trimming removed 2 bases at V and 4 bases at J, with 11 bases between. The CDR3 runs 14 residues. Germline assignment: CDR1 ENHRY and CDR2 SYGVKD.